This T cell receptor beta chain originates from a study of cytomegalovirus exposure and HLA in healthy donors. Findings and limits, study-wide: In vitro work confirmed that a few CMV-associated chains recognize CMV antigens. The study listed 150 to 200 cytomegalovirus-associated TCR beta chains. Many donors shared some public TCRs, even though most TCR sequences were rare.

The repertoire was sequenced with immunoSEQ multiplex PCR; TCRdb's copy has only in-frame clones and lacks some. This repertoire shows around 200,000 clones, about 86% found once; its top ten account for around 2.8%. About this clone: What it binds is not known.

V lost 5 bases and J 5 bases, leaving 12 bases between the germline ends. This CDR3 has 13 residues. CDR1 is SGHTA, CDR2 FQGNSA, per germline. The sample taken for sequencing was PBMCs. This clonotype was sampled from a woman between 18 and 29 years old in good health and CMV-seropositive. V gene TRBV7-2 combines with J gene TRBJ1-1; D perhaps matches TRBD1 (5 bases). CDR3 sequence (DNA): TGTGCCAGCAGCCGCGAGACAGTAACTGAAGCTTTCTTT. This translates into CASSRETVTEAFF.